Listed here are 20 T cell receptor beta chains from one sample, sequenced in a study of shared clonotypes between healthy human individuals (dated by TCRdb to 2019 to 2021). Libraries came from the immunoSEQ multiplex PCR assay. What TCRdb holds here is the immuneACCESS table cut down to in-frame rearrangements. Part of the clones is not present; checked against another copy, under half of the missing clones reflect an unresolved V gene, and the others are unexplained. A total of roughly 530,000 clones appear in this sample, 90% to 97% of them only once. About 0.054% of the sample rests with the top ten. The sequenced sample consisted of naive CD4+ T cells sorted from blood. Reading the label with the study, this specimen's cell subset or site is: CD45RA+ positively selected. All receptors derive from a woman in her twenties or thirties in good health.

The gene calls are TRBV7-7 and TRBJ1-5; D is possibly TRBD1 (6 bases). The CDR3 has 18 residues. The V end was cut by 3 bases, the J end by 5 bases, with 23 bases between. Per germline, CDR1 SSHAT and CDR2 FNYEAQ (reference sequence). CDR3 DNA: TGTGCCAGCAGCTTTCCCGCGGACAGTCAGCGTCATCATCAGCCCCAGCATTTT. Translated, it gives CASSFPADSQRHHQPQHF.

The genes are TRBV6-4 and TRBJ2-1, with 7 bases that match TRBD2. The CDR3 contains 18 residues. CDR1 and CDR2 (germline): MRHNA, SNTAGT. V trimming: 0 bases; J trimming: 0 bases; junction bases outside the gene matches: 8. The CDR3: CASSDSKSGKSSYNEQFF. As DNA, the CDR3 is TGTGCCAGCAGTGACTCAAAGAGCGGGAAGAGCTCCTACAATGAGCAGTTCTTC.

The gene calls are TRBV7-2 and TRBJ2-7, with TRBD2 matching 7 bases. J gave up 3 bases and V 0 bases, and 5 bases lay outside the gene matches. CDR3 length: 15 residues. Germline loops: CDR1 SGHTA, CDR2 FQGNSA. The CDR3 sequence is CASSLAGASGYEQYF. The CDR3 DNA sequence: TGTGCCAGCAGCTTAGCAGGAGCTAGCGGCTACGAGCAGTACTTC. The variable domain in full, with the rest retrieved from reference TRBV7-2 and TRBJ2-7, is GAGVSQSPSNKVTEKGKDVELRCDPISGHTALYWYRQSLGQGLEFLIYFQGNSAPDKSGLPSDRFSAERTGGSVSTLTIQRTQQEDSAVYLCASSLAGASGYEQYFGPGTRLTVT.

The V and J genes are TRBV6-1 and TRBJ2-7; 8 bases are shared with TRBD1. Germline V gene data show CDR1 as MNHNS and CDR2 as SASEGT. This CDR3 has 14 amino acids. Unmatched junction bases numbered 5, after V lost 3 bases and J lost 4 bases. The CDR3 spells CASSEQGAGYEQYF. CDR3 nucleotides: TGTGCCAGCAGTGAGCAGGGGGCAGGGTACGAGCAGTACTTC.

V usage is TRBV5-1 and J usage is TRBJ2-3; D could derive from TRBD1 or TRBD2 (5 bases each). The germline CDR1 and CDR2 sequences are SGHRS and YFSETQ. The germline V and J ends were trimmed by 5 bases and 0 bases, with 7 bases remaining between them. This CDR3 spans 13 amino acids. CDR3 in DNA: TGCGCCAGCAGGTGGGGGAGCACAGATACGCAGTATTTT. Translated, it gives CASRWGSTDTQYF.

The CDR3 nucleotides read TGTGCCAGCAGTAAAGAAGGGCGCTCCTATAATTCACCCCTCCACTTT. Protein product: CASSKEGRSYNSPLHF. The genes are TRBV7-9 and TRBJ1-6, with no clear D. V lost 6 bases to trimming and J lost 0 bases, with 12 bases between them. This CDR3 has 16 amino acids. CDR1 and CDR2 from the germline V gene are SEHNR and FQNEAQ (reference sequence).

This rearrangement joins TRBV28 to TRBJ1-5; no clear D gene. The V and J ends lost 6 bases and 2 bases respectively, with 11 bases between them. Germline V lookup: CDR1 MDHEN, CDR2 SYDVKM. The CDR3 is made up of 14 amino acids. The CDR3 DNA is TGTGCCAGCAGGGGTTTCCAGGGCAATCAGCCCCAGCATTTT. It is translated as CASRGFQGNQPQHF.

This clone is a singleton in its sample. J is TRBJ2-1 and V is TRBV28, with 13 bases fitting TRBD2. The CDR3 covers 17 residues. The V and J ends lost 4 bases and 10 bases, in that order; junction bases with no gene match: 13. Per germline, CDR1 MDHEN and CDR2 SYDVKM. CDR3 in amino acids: CASSSIPTSGRAAEQFF. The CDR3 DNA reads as TGTGCCAGCAGTTCAATCCCCACTAGCGGGAGGGCCGCCGAGCAGTTCTTC.

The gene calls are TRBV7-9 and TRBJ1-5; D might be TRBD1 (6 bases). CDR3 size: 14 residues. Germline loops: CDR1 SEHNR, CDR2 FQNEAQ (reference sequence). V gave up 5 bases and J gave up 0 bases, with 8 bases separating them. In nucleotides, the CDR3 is TGTGCCAGCAGCCGACAGGATAGCAATCAGCCCCAGCATTTT. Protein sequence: CASSRQDSNQPQHF.

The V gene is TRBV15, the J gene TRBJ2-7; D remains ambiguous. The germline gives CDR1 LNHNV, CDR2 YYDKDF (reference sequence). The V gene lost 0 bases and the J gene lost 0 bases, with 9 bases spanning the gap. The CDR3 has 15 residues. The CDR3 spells CATSRDRTYSYEQYF. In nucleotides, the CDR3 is TGTGCCACCAGCAGAGATCGCACATACTCCTACGAGCAGTACTTC.

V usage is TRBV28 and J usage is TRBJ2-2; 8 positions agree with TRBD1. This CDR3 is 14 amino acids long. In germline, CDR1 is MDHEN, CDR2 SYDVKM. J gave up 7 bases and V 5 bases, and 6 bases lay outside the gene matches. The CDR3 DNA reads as TGTGCCAGCAGTGCAGGGGGCGTGGACGGGGAGCTGTTTTTT. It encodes CASSAGGVDGELFF. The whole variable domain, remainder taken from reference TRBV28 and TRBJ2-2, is DVKVTQSSRYLVKRTGEKVFLECVQDMDHENMFWYRQDPGLGLRLIYFSYDVKMKEKGDIPEGYSVSREKKERFSLILESASTNQTSMYLCASSAGGVDGELFFGEGSRLTVL.

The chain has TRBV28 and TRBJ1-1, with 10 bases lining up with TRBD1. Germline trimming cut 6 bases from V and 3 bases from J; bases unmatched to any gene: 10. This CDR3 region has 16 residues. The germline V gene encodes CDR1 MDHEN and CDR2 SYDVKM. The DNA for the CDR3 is TGTGCCAGCAGATCGACAGGGGGCGCGATGGACACTGAAGCTTTCTTT. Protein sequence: CASRSTGGAMDTEAFF.

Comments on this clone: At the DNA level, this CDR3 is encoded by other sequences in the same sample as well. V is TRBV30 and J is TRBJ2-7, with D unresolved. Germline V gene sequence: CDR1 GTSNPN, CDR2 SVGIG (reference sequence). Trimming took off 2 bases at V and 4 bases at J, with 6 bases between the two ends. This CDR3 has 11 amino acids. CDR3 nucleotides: TGTGCCTGGAGTTTAGCTTACGAGCAGTACTTC. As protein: CAWSLAYEQYF.

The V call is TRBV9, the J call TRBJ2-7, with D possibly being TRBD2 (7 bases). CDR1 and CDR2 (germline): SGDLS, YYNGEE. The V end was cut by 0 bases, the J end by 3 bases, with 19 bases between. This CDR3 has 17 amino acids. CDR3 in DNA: TGTGCCAGCAGCGTAGCTACGGGAGCGGGACACCACTACGAGCAGTACTTC. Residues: CASSVATGAGHHYEQYF.

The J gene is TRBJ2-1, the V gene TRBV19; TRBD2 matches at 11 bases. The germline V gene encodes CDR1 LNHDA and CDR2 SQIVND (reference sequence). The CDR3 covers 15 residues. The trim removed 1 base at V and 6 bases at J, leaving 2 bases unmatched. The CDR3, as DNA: TGTGCCAGTAGTATAGGTAGCGGGAGGGCCAATGAGCAGTTCTTC. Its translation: CASSIGSGRANEQFF. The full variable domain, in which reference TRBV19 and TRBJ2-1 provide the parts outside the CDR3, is DGGITQSPKYLFRKEGQNVTLSCEQNLNHDAMYWYRQDPGQGLRLIYYSQIVNDFQKGDIAEGYSVSREKKESFPLTVTSAQKNPTAFYLCASSIGSGRANEQFFGPGTRLTVL.

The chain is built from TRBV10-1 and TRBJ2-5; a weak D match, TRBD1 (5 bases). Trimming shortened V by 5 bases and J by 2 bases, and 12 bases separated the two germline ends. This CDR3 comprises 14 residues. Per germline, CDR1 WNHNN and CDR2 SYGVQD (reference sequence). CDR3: CASSPGIGQETQYF. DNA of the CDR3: TGCGCCAGCAGTCCAGGGATAGGGCAAGAGACCCAGTACTTC.

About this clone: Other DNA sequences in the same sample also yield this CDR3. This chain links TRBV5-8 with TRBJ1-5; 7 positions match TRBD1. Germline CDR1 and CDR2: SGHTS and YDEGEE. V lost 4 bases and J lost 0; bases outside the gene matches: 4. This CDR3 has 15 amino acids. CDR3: CASSPGTVSNQPQHF. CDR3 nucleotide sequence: TGTGCCAGCAGCCCCGGGACAGTTAGCAATCAGCCCCAGCATTTT.

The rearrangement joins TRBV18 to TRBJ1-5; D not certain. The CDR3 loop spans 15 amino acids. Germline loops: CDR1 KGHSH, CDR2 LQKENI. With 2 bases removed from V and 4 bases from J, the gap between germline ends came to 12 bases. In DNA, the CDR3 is TGTGCCAGCTCACCAACAGCCAACGCAAATCAGCCCCAGCATTTT. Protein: CASSPTANANQPQHF.

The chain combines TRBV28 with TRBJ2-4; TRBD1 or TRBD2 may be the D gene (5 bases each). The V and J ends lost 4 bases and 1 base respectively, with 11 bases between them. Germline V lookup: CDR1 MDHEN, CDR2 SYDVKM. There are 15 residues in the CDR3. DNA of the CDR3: TGTGCCAGCAGTTCATCCGGGACCGCCAAAAACATTCAGTACTTC. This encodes CASSSSGTAKNIQYF. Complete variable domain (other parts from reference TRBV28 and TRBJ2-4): DVKVTQSSRYLVKRTGEKVFLECVQDMDHENMFWYRQDPGLGLRLIYFSYDVKMKEKGDIPEGYSVSREKKERFSLILESASTNQTSMYLCASSSSGTAKNIQYFGAGTRLSVL.

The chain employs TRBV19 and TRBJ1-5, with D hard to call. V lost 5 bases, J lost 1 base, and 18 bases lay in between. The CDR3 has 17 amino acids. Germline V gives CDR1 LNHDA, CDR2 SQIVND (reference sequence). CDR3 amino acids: CASSSRAHPRSNQPQHF. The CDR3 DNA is TGTGCCAGTAGTTCCCGGGCCCATCCCCGGAGCAATCAGCCCCAGCATTTT. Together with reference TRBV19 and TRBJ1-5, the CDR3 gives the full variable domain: DGGITQSPKYLFRKEGQNVTLSCEQNLNHDAMYWYRQDPGQGLRLIYYSQIVNDFQKGDIAEGYSVSREKKESFPLTVTSAQKNPTAFYLCASSSRAHPRSNQPQHFGDGTRLSIL.